This T cell receptor (beta chain) was recovered during a study of T cells in Graves' hyperthyroidism and ophthalmopathy. RNA transcripts were the template for amplifying TCR beta CDR3 regions. HTBI primers drove first-round RT-PCR of the TCR CDR3. TCRdb called the multiplex PCR reads again in MiXCR, with one record for every CDR3 protein. The sample shows fewer than 750,000 distinct CDR3 sequences, 35% to 55% of them seen only once. The material sequenced was peripheral blood or thyroid tissue (not recorded which). This receptor was taken from a woman under 30 with Graves' hyperthyroidism.

The CDR3 region is CSARQGGQQETQYF. CDR3 DNA: TGCAGCGCTAGACAGGGGGGGCAGCAAGAGACCCAGTACTTC. J is TRBJ2-5 and V is TRBV29-1, with TRBD1 matching over 9 bases. The V gene's germline CDR1 is SQVTM and CDR2 ANQGSEA. There are 14 residues in the CDR3. The junction had 8 bases not matched to a gene; V was cut back by 7 bases and J by 2 bases.